Listed below are T cell receptor beta chains from one sample, sequenced in a study of cytomegalovirus exposure and HLA in healthy donors. Repertoires were generated with immunoSEQ multiplex PCR, while TCRdb's copy carries only in-frame clones and drops some. The sample holds 110,000 to 150,000 clones, 65% to 75% seen once. Sample: PBMCs. These TCRs come from a man aged 55 to 70 in good health and CMV-seronegative. The CDR3 runs from the conserved cysteine through the conserved F or W. D genes are given only for firm matches. Clone size appears in some rows only: once, few, many, or a class for an expanded clone.

TRBV30,TRBD2,TRBJ2-7,16,-,TGTGCCTGGGTCCCTACTCGACTAGCGGGAGGCTACGAGCAGTACTTC,CAWVPTRLAGGYEQYF
TRBV7-2,-,TRBJ2-2,14,once,TGTGCCAGCGCTTTTCATCTGGAGAGCGGGGAGCTGTTTTTT,CASAFHLESGELFF
TRBV16,-,TRBJ2-7,16,-,TGTGCCAGCAGCCAATCGATCCTAGCAAGGTCCTACGAGCAGTACTTC,CASSQSILARSYEQYF
TRBV19,-,TRBJ1-1,13,-,TGTGCCAGTAGTATACAGGGTGACACTGAAGCTTTCTTT,CASSIQGDTEAFF
TRBV19,TRBD1,TRBJ2-7,15,once,TGTGCCAGTAGGCCATCCGGGGACAGGGTCTACGAGCAGTACTTC,CASRPSGDRVYEQYF
TRBV28,TRBD1,TRBJ2-5,16,-,TGTGCCAGCAGTTTATTCGAGGGGGCGGCCCAAGAGACCCAGTACTTC,CASSLFEGAAQETQYF
TRBV18,TRBD1,TRBJ2-7,13,-,TGTGCCAGCTCGTACGACAGGGGGCGCGAGCAGTACTTC,CASSYDRGREQYF
TRBV5-1,TRBD1,TRBJ2-4,17,-,TGCGCCAGCAGCCCAACCGGGACAGGGCTGGCCAAAAACATTCAGTACTTC,CASSPTGTGLAKNIQYF
TRBV15,-,TRBJ2-1,15,-,TGTGCCACCAGCAGGGCTAGCGGAAGGGGGAATGAGCAGTTCTTC,CATSRASGRGNEQFF
TRBV11-2,TRBD1,TRBJ2-7,13,-,TGTGCCAGCAGCTTAGATCCAGGGGGACAGCCGCACTTC,CASSLDPGGQPHF
TRBV7-3,TRBD2,TRBJ2-7,18,-,TGTGCCAGCAGCCCCGGACTAGCGGGAGTAAAATTTTCCTACGAGCAGTACTTC,CASSPGLAGVKFSYEQYF
TRBV14,TRBD1,TRBJ2-5,15,-,TGTGCCAGCAGCCAAGTAGGGACAGGGGCCGAGACCCAGTACTTC,CASSQVGTGAETQYF
TRBV7-8,TRBD2,TRBJ2-1,17,-,TGTGCCAGCAGCTTACAAGCTAGCGGGAGGACAAACAATGAGCAGTTCTTC,CASSLQASGRTNNEQFF
TRBV5-1,TRBD1,TRBJ2-5,16,-,TGCGCCAGCAGCTTGGACGGGGACAGTGAGGAAGAGACCCAGTACTTC,CASSLDGDSEEETQYF
TRBV6-1,-,TRBJ2-3,14,-,TGTGCCAGCAACGCGGGGTTTCGAACAGATACGCAGTATTTT,CASNAGFRTDTQYF
TRBV7-3,-,TRBJ1-1,17,-,TGTGCCAGCAGCCCTGGGGCAGGGAAGAAGGAGAACACTGAAGCTTTCTTT,CASSPGAGKKENTEAFF
TRBV15,-,TRBJ1-1,16,-,TGTGCCACCAGCATCTTAGACCCTTGGGCCTTAACTGAAGCTTTCTTT,CATSILDPWALTEAFF
TRBV9,-,TRBJ2-4,13,-,TGTGCCAGCAGCAGGGAACCGGGGGACATTCAGTACTTC,CASSREPGDIQYF
TRBV2,TRBD2,TRBJ2-1,15,-,TGTGCCAGCAGCGCCGAGCGGGAGGGCCGGGATGAGCAGTTCTTC,CASSAEREGRDEQFF
TRBV5-1,-,TRBJ2-7,14,once,TGCGCCAGCAGCGCCAAGGGGGACCACTACGAGCAGTACTTC,CASSAKGDHYEQYF
TRBV29-1,TRBD2,TRBJ2-3,15,-,TGCAGCGTTGTTGCGGGAGGAGGAGGCACAGATACGCAGTATTTT,CSVVAGGGGTDTQYF
TRBV5-4,-,TRBJ2-5,15,few,TGTGCCAGCAGCCCTGCAACCGGGGAACAAGAGACCCAGTACTTC,CASSPATGEQETQYF
TRBV6-5,TRBD1,TRBJ2-7,14,-,TGTGCCAGCAGCACGGACAGGGGACCCTACGAGCAGTACTTC,CASSTDRGPYEQYF
TRBV5-1,-,TRBJ2-3,16,-,TGCGCCAGCAGCTTGAACACAGGGAAAGGAGCAGATACGCAGTATTTT,CASSLNTGKGADTQYF
TRBV5-1,-,TRBJ1-2,16,-,TGCGCCAGCAGCTTGGGACCCGGGACAAATAACTATGGCTACACCTTC,CASSLGPGTNNYGYTF
TRBV25-1,-,TRBJ2-2,15,-,TGTGCCAGCAGTGAATCTCTAGGGGGTGGGGGGGAGCTGTTTTTT,CASSESLGGGGELFF
TRBV14,TRBD2,TRBJ2-7,19,-,TGTGCCAGCAGCCAAGGTCCGGGACTAGCGGGTGCTGAATCCTACGAGCAGTACTTC,CASSQGPGLAGAESYEQYF
TRBV12-5,TRBD1,TRBJ2-7,15,few,TGTGCTAGTGGTTACGCTTCGGGACAGGGGTACGAGCAGTACTTC,CASGYASGQGYEQYF
TRBV19,TRBD2,TRBJ2-3,17,-,TGTGCCAGTAGTGATTCGGGACTACCTGATGGGCCAGATACGCAGTATTTT,CASSDSGLPDGPDTQYF
TRBV7-9,-,TRBJ2-5,16,few,TGTGCCAGCAGCCCCCGGGGTGGCGGGGCGGGGGAGACCCAGTACTTC,CASSPRGGGAGETQYF
TRBV5-5,-,TRBJ2-5,15,-,TGTGCCAGCACCCTACGTGGGCAGACACAAGAGACCCAGTACTTC,CASTLRGQTQETQYF
TRBV19,TRBD2,TRBJ2-1,15,few,TGTGCCAGTAGTCATCTAGCGGGAGGTATCAATGAGCAGTTCTTC,CASSHLAGGINEQFF
TRBV30,-,TRBJ1-6,14,-,TGTGCCTGGACCCCATCCGTCGGTAATTCACCCCTCCACTTT,CAWTPSVGNSPLHF
TRBV20-1,-,TRBJ1-2,10,few,TGCAGTGCTAACAGGGACGGCTACACCTTC,CSANRDGYTF
TRBV18,TRBD2,TRBJ2-1,21,-,TGTGCCAGCTCAGCCCTCGCGGGACTAGCGGGAGGGAAAAGCTCCTACAATGAGCAGTTCTTC,CASSALAGLAGGKSSYNEQFF
TRBV7-9,TRBD2,TRBJ2-1,17,-,TGTGCCAGCAGCGCCCGTGGACTAGCGGGACCCTTGAATGAGCAGTTCTTC,CASSARGLAGPLNEQFF
TRBV9,TRBD1,TRBJ1-2,15,few,TGTGCCAGCAGCGTAGCTACGGGACAGGGATATGGCTACACCTTC,CASSVATGQGYGYTF
TRBV28,-,TRBJ2-5,14,-,TGTGCCAGCAGTTTTCTAGGGGCGGAAGAGACCCAGTACTTC,CASSFLGAEETQYF
TRBV7-3,TRBD1,TRBJ2-1,15,-,TGTGCCAGCAGCTTACAGGGGGCCGGCTACAATGAGCAGTTCTTC,CASSLQGAGYNEQFF
TRBV7-9,TRBD2,TRBJ2-5,14,-,TGTGCCAGCAGCTTAGGGGGGGGCCAAGAGACCCAGTACTTC,CASSLGGGQETQYF
TRBV10-3,TRBD2,TRBJ2-1,16,few,TGTGCCATCAGTTCCGGGACTAGCGGGAGTGGAAATGAGCAGTTCTTC,CAISSGTSGSGNEQFF
TRBV19,-,TRBJ2-7,14,-,TGTGCCAGTAGTATACAGGGTAATTGGCCCGAGCAGTACTTC,CASSIQGNWPEQYF
TRBV6-5,TRBD1,TRBJ2-4,16,-,TGTGCCAGCAGTTACTCTCAGGGGGAAGGGGAAAACATTCAGTACTTC,CASSYSQGEGENIQYF
TRBV7-8,-,TRBJ1-3,14,-,TGTGCCAGCAGCTTAATGCTATCTGGAAACACCATATATTTT,CASSLMLSGNTIYF
TRBV7-2,-,TRBJ1-2,14,-,TGTGCCAGCAGCTTAGGTGGGACAACTAAGGGCTACACCTTC,CASSLGGTTKGYTF
TRBV19,TRBD1,TRBJ1-4,13,-,TGTGCCAGTAGTGTCCAGACAGGGCCGGAACTGTTTTTT,CASSVQTGPELFF
TRBV29-1,TRBD1,TRBJ2-5,19,-,TGCAGCGGCATGGGCACAGGGGGAATCCTACCGCGACTTGAAGAGACCCAGTACTTC,CSGMGTGGILPRLEETQYF
TRBV28,TRBD1,TRBJ2-5,14,-,TGTGCCAGCAGTCCAACGACAGGGGGCGAGACCCAGTACTTC,CASSPTTGGETQYF
TRBV27,TRBD2,TRBJ2-1,16,once,TGTGCCAGTCAGGGACTAGCGGTCGATGGGTACAATGAGCAGTTCTTC,CASQGLAVDGYNEQFF